The 10 T cell receptor beta chains in this list originate from one sample, sequenced in a study of T cells after yellow fever vaccination. Using its own MiXCR run on the 5' RACE reads, TCRdb lists one record per CDR3 protein. The sample consists of about 320,000 distinct CDR3 sequences, approximately 4.3% of them appearing once. The specimen comprised PBMCs, sampled 15 days after the yellow fever booster vaccination. The receptors shown here come from a man younger than 30 who received the YFV17D yellow fever vaccine.

This sequence joins TRBV27 and TRBJ2-1, with 12 bases fitting TRBD2. Trimming took 5 bases from V and 0 from J; bases not matched to a gene: 5. Germline CDR1 MNHEY, CDR2 SMNVEV (reference sequence). The CDR3 loop spans 17 amino acids. The CDR3: CASSLPTSGGSYNEQFF. The CDR3 nucleotides are TGTGCCAGCAGTCTTCCGACTAGCGGGGGCTCCTACAATGAGCAGTTCTTC.

The V gene is TRBV18, the J gene TRBJ1-2; D not resolved. V was shortened by 3 bases and J by 7 bases, with 15 bases between the two germline ends. This CDR3 has 14 amino acids. Per the germline V gene, CDR1 is KGHSH and CDR2 is LQKENI. DNA for the CDR3: TGTGCCAGCTCACCGCCCGGGGAAGATGGTGGCTACACCTTC. It translates to CASSPPGEDGGYTF.

This clonotype was seen a handful of times. CDR3 coding DNA: TGCAGTGCTACAACAAACACCGATGAGCAGTTCTTC. This gives the protein CSATTNTDEQFF. V and J are TRBV20-1 and TRBJ2-1; no reliable D call. V was trimmed by 4 bases and J by 8 bases, leaving 12 bases between them. This CDR3 is 12 amino acids long. The germline gives CDR1 DFQATT, CDR2 SNEGSKA (reference sequence).

This clonotype was seen repeatedly, ten times or more. V is TRBV7-2 and J is TRBJ1-2; D gene unclear. Germline CDR1 reads SGHTA; CDR2 reads FQGNSA. Trimming pared 1 base from V and 4 bases from J, leaving 13 bases between. This CDR3 is built from 15 residues. The chain's CDR3 is CASSLDRGSTYGYTF. CDR3 DNA: TGTGCCAGCAGCTTAGACAGAGGGTCTACCTATGGCTACACCTTC.

In DNA form, the CDR3 reads TGTGCCAGTAGCCTGCCCTCTGATACGCAGTATTTT. Its protein is CASSLPSDTQYF. V and J are TRBV19 and TRBJ2-3; D call uncertain. V was clipped by 6 bases and J by 6 bases, with 10 bases between them. The CDR3 spans 12 residues. In germline, CDR1 is LNHDA, CDR2 SQIVND (reference sequence).

The chain links TRBV7-9 to TRBJ2-3, with 10 bases identical to TRBD1. With 5 bases clipped from V and 0 bases from J, the junction kept 8 bases outside the gene matches. Germline values: CDR1 SEHNR, CDR2 FQNEAQ (reference sequence). CDR3 size: 17 residues. In DNA, the CDR3 is TGTGCCAGCAGCCTCCCGGGACAGGGGACAAGCACAGATACGCAGTATTTT. Translated, it gives CASSLPGQGTSTDTQYF.

This chain uses TRBV6-2 or TRBV6-3 with TRBJ1-1, with 7 nucleotides matching TRBD1. CDR1 and CDR2 (germline): MNHEY, SVGEGT. The V segment lost 8 bases and the J segment 0 bases; nucleotides outside the gene matches: 12. The CDR3 length is 16 residues. CDR3 region: CASWFGQAKMNTEAFF. As DNA, the CDR3 is TGTGCCAGCTGGTTCGGACAGGCTAAAATGAACACTGAAGCTTTCTTT.

This clonotype was counted many times. The V and J genes are TRBV20-1 and TRBJ1-1; D gene unclear. Trimming shortened V by 6 bases and J by 1 base, and 9 bases separated the two germline ends. The CDR3 runs 12 residues. Germline lookup yields CDR1 DFQATT and CDR2 SNEGSKA (reference sequence). The CDR3 DNA reads TGCAGTGCACTCCCGGGGAACACTGAAGCTTTCTTT. Translation: CSALPGNTEAFF.

This chain joins TRBV20-1 and TRBJ2-5; D is possibly TRBD2 (5 bases). Trimming removed 1 base from V and 3 bases from J, with 9 bases in between. The germline V gene has CDR1 DFQATT and CDR2 SNEGSKA (reference sequence). The CDR3 is 13 amino acids. CDR3 in DNA: TGCAGTGCTAGAGTAGCCGGGAAAGAGACCCAGTACTTC. Encoded protein: CSARVAGKETQYF.

This clonotype turned up a few times. This chain uses TRBV7-6 with TRBJ2-7; no clear D gene. The length of the CDR3 is 12 residues. The germline V and J ends were trimmed by 5 bases and 5 bases, with 10 bases remaining between them. Looked up from germline, CDR1 is SGHVS and CDR2 is FNYEAQ. CDR3 amino acids: CASSHLGDEQYF. CDR3 in DNA: TGTGCCAGCAGCCACTTGGGCGACGAGCAGTACTTC.